This entry lists 15 T cell receptor beta chains sequenced from one sample in a study of blood T cell repertoires in COVID-19. Profiling relied on immunoSEQ multiplex PCR, and the TCRdb table lists in-frame clones only, not all of them. The profile shows 200,000 or so clones, 79% of them singletons. Specimen: peripheral blood. These receptors originate from a man aged 60-69 years with active or convalescent COVID-19.

This clone showed up just a few times. This CDR3 is CASQVGTGGSEAFF. The CDR3 coding sequence is TGCGCCAGTCAAGTCGGGACAGGGGGCTCTGAAGCTTTCTTT. V and J are TRBV5-1 and TRBJ1-1, with 12 bases identical to TRBD1. The CDR3 has 14 amino acids. Germline CDR1 reads SGHRS; CDR2 reads YFSETQ. The V segment lost 8 bases and the J segment 6 bases; nucleotides outside the gene matches: 8.

In its sample, this clone was seen a few times. This chain uses TRBV28 with TRBJ2-1; tentatively, D is TRBD2 (5 bases). The CDR3 runs to 11 residues. Germline V gene sequence: CDR1 MDHEN, CDR2 SYDVKM. Trimming removed 4 bases from V and 8 bases from J, with 6 bases in between. As DNA, the CDR3 is TGTGCCAGCAGTTCAGCGGATGAGCAGTTCTTC. Translated: CASSSADEQFF.

Only a few counts were recorded for this clone. The chain uses TRBV7-2 and TRBJ2-7, with a tentative D call TRBD1 (6 bases). The CDR3 covers 17 residues. Germline CDR1 SGHTA, CDR2 FQGNSA. V lost 3 bases, J lost 0 bases, and 18 bases lay in between. DNA for the CDR3: TGTGCCAGCAGCTTCCGGCAGGGCAGGGGTCTCTCCTACGAGCAGTACTTC. This gives the protein CASSFRQGRGLSYEQYF. Full variable domain (missing parts from reference TRBV7-2 and TRBJ2-7): GAGVSQSPSNKVTEKGKDVELRCDPISGHTALYWYRQSLGQGLEFLIYFQGNSAPDKSGLPSDRFSAERTGGSVSTLTIQRTQQEDSAVYLCASSFRQGRGLSYEQYFGPGTRLTVT.

The V and J genes are TRBV5-6 and TRBJ1-5; a possible D gene is TRBD1 (6 bases). The CDR3 totals 15 residues. V was clipped by 0 bases and J by 5 bases, with 12 bases between them. CDR1 SGHDT and CDR2 YYEEEE come from the germline V gene. The CDR3 sequence is CASSLEGGHDQPQHF. In nucleotides, the CDR3 is TGTGCCAGCAGCTTGGAGGGGGGGCACGATCAGCCCCAGCATTTT.

This chain links TRBV7-2 with TRBJ1-4; D remains ambiguous. The V end lost 1 base, the J end lost 4 bases, and 10 bases lay between the germline ends. The CDR3 is made up of 15 amino acids. In germline, CDR1 is SGHTA, CDR2 FQGNSA. This CDR3 is CASSLVARSNEKLFF. The DNA of the CDR3 is TGTGCCAGCAGCTTAGTAGCCCGGAGTAATGAAAAACTGTTTTTT.

The rearrangement links TRBV5-5 to TRBJ1-2; 9 nucleotides align to TRBD1. Trimming cost V 0 bases and J 4 bases; bases outside gene matches: 4. The V gene's germline CDR1 is SGHKS and CDR2 YYEKEE (reference sequence). The CDR3 has 15 amino acids. CDR3 residues: CASSLAGQGSYGYTF. CDR3 DNA sequence: TGTGCCAGCAGCTTGGCGGGACAGGGTAGCTATGGCTACACCTTC.

The chain uses TRBV11-2 and TRBJ2-1, with D perhaps matching TRBD1 (5 bases). Germline V gene lookup returns CDR1 SGHAT and CDR2 FQNNGV. Trimming removed 3 bases from V and 12 bases from J, with 15 bases in between. The CDR3 is 13 residues long. The CDR3 spells CASSFGAFWGQFF. CDR3 DNA sequence: TGTGCCAGCAGCTTTGGGGCCTTTTGGGGGCAGTTCTTC.

CDR3 sequence reads: CASSSPTDRETQYF. CDR3 bases: TGTGCCAGCAGCTCACCGACAGATAGGGAGACCCAGTACTTC. The V gene is TRBV11-3, the J gene TRBJ2-5; TRBD1 might be the D (5 bases). There are 14 residues in the CDR3. Per germline, CDR1 SGHNT and CDR2 YENEEA. V gave up 4 bases and J gave up 5 bases, with 14 bases separating them.

The J gene is TRBJ2-2, the V gene TRBV7-3; TRBD2 matches 12 bases. V lost 0 bases to trimming and J lost 5 bases; unmatched junction nucleotides: 1. The CDR3 extends over 16 amino acids. Germline-derived CDR1 and CDR2 are SGHTA and FQGTGA. CDR3 protein: CASSLTTSGGTGELFF. CDR3 sequence (DNA): TGTGCCAGCAGCTTAACGACTAGCGGGGGTACCGGGGAGCTGTTTTTT.

The chain carries TRBV10-3 and TRBJ1-2; tentative D call: TRBD1 (5 bases). Germline V lookup: CDR1 ENHRY, CDR2 SYGVKD. Trimming left V 3 bases short and J 6 bases short, with 11 bases between. The CDR3 extends over 13 amino acids. The CDR3 DNA follows: TGTGCCATCAGTGAACGTTTAGGGGATGGCTACACCTTC. It translates to CAISERLGDGYTF.

The DNA for the CDR3 is TGTGCCAGCAGCCAAGGGGGCCTCGAGCAGTACTTC. This codes for CASSQGGLEQYF. V and J are TRBV3-1 (or the pseudogene TRBV3-2) and TRBJ2-7; weak D call: TRBD1 (5 bases). V was pared by 1 base and J by 6 bases, with 7 bases between. CDR1 is LGHDT, CDR2 YNNKEL, per germline (reference sequence). The CDR3 is made up of 12 amino acids.

The V call is TRBV4-3, the J call TRBJ2-3; TRBD2 matches at 8 bases. Losses at the gene ends were 1 base for V and 1 base for J; bases not matched to a gene: 10. The V gene's germline CDR1 is LGHNA and CDR2 YSLEER. The CDR3 sequence is 18 residues long. The CDR3 protein is CASSQGFTSGSGTDTQYF. The CDR3 DNA is TGCGCCAGCAGCCAAGGATTTACCAGCGGGAGTGGCACAGATACGCAGTATTTT.

The CDR3 DNA reads as TGTGCCAGCAGTGAACTTCCGGGAAAGGCTCAGCCCCAGCATTTT. It is translated as CASSELPGKAQPQHF. The chain joins TRBV6-1 to TRBJ1-5, with D unresolved. Deletions cut 2 bases from V and 6 bases from J, with 14 bases between. The germline V gene has CDR1 MNHNS and CDR2 SASEGT. There are 15 residues in the CDR3.

The rearrangement links TRBV2 to TRBJ2-1, with a weak D call TRBD1 (6 bases). Germline loops: CDR1 SNHLY, CDR2 FYNNEI. Trimming stripped 4 bases from V and 2 bases from J, with 12 bases between. The CDR3 has 15 residues. CDR3 protein: CASSVGGVAYNEQFF. In nucleotides, the CDR3 is TGTGCCAGCAGTGTAGGGGGAGTAGCCTACAATGAGCAGTTCTTC.

This clone was seen only once. The chain uses TRBV27 and TRBJ1-2; tentatively, D is TRBD1 (5 bases). Trimming cost V 5 bases and J 4 bases, with 11 bases left between them. The CDR3 has 13 residues. CDR1 is MNHEY, CDR2 SMNVEV, per germline (reference sequence). CDR3 DNA: TGTGCCAGCAGTCTTGACAGTAGCTATGGCTACACCTTC. This gives the protein CASSLDSSYGYTF.